A single sample gave rise to the 20 T cell receptor beta chains below, sequenced in a study of T cells in Graves' hyperthyroidism and ophthalmopathy. TCR beta CDR3 regions were amplified from RNA transcripts. The HTBI primer set was used in a first-round RT-PCR of the TCR CDR3. TCRdb reprocessed the multiplex PCR reads via MiXCR and lists one record per CDR3 protein. The sample consists of approximately 370,000 distinct CDR3 sequences, under 15% of them appearing once. The sample taken for sequencing was blood. Receptor source: a young woman with Graves' hyperthyroidism.

A few counts support this clonotype. The V gene is TRBV11-3, the J gene TRBJ2-1, with a possible D match to TRBD2 (6 bases). The CDR3 sequence is 17 residues long. Trimming left V 4 bases short and J 8 bases short, with 24 bases between. Germline V CDR1 and CDR2: SGHNT, YENEEA. The CDR3 loop reads CASSSTLGDSHFYEQFF. The CDR3 DNA reads as TGTGCCAGCAGCTCGACTTTGGGGGACTCACACTTCTATGAGCAGTTCTTC.

V is TRBV2 and J is TRBJ2-6; the match to TRBD2 covers 14 bases. The CDR3 has 17 amino acids. The V gene end was trimmed by 6 bases and the J gene end by 2 bases; junction bases not matched to a gene: 3. CDR1 is SNHLY and CDR2 is FYNNEI in the germline V gene. The CDR3 coding sequence is TGTGCCAGCAGAACGGGACTAGCGGGAGCTGGGGCCAACGTCCTGACTTTC. Its translation: CASRTGLAGAGANVLTF.

This clonotype has ten or more counts. The CDR3 sequence is CASAGTGKNTGELFF. CDR3 coding DNA: TGTGCCAGCGCCGGGACAGGGAAAAACACCGGGGAGCTGTTTTTT. This sequence joins TRBV3-1 and TRBJ2-2; 9 bases match TRBD1. Looked up from germline, CDR1 is LGHDT and CDR2 is YNNKEL (reference sequence). With V trimmed by 8 bases and J by 2 bases, 6 bases remained unmatched. The CDR3 runs to 15 residues. Full variable domain (outside the CDR3, taken from reference TRBV3-1 and TRBJ2-2): DTAVSQTPKYLVTQMGNDKSIKCEQNLGHDTMYWYKQDSKKFLKIMFSYNNKELIINETVPNRFSPKSPDKAHLNLHINSLELGDSAVYFCASAGTGKNTGELFFGEGSRLTVL.

This clonotype was seen only a few times. The rearrangement links TRBV25-1 to TRBJ2-3, with 13 bases aligning to TRBD2. Per the germline V gene, CDR1 is MGHDK and CDR2 is SYGVNS. J was trimmed by 2 bases and V by 8 bases; bases with no gene match: 1. The CDR3 extends over 14 amino acids. In nucleotides, the CDR3 is TGTGCCAGCGGGACTAGCGGGACCACAGATACGCAGTATTTT. Its protein is CASGTSGTTDTQYF.

This clonotype was picked up many times. This CDR3 reads CASSNEDTWNYGYTF. CDR3 sequence (DNA): TGTGCCAGCTCAAACGAGGACACCTGGAACTATGGCTACACCTTC. The rearrangement uses TRBV3-1 and TRBJ1-2; a possible D gene is TRBD1 (5 bases). Trimming shortened V by 8 bases and J by 2 bases, and 18 bases separated the two germline ends. The CDR3 covers 15 residues. The germline V gene has CDR1 LGHDT and CDR2 YNNKEL (reference sequence).

This clonotype was seen repeatedly, ten times or more. This sequence joins TRBV4-1 and TRBJ2-3; possibly TRBD2 for D (5 bases). V shed 0 bases and J shed 3 bases, with 10 bases lying between them. This CDR3 region has 15 residues. Germline V gene lookup returns CDR1 MGHRA and CDR2 YSYEKL. This chain's CDR3 is CASSQEGATTDTQYF. DNA for the CDR3: TGCGCCAGCAGCCAAGAGGGAGCTACGACAGATACGCAGTATTTT.

In its sample, this clonotype was seen many times. V gene TRBV3-1 combines with J gene TRBJ2-7; TRBD2 is a possible D gene (6 bases). The CDR3 loop spans 15 amino acids. V gave up 5 bases and J gave up 3 bases, with 17 bases separating them. Germline loops: CDR1 LGHDT, CDR2 YNNKEL (reference sequence). For the CDR3, the DNA is TGTGCCAGCAGCTTCCGGGACTCTACCTTCTACGAGCAGTACTTC. This encodes CASSFRDSTFYEQYF.

This clonotype was detected only a few times. V gene TRBV12-3 or TRBV12-4 combines with J gene TRBJ1-5; D is undetermined. The length of the CDR3 is 15 residues. V lost 3 bases to trimming and J lost 0 bases, with 9 bases between them. The CDR3 spells CASSFLGNSNQPQHF. CDR3 nucleotides: TGTGCCAGCAGTTTTCTAGGAAATAGCAATCAGCCCCAGCATTTT.

This clonotype occurred many times. The chain recombines TRBV20-1 with TRBJ2-2, with D possibly TRBD2 on 6 matching bases. The CDR3 sequence is 15 residues long. The V gene's germline CDR1 is DFQATT and CDR2 SNEGSKA (reference sequence). V shed 6 bases and J shed 4 bases, with 18 bases lying between them. The CDR3 loop reads CSARHGRGGTGELFF. CDR3 nucleotide sequence: TGCAGTGCCAGGCATGGGCGGGGAGGCACCGGGGAGCTGTTTTTT.

This clonotype was counted only a few times. The chain links TRBV6-5 to TRBJ2-1; 7 positions match TRBD2. The CDR3 spans 15 residues. Germline V gene sequence: CDR1 MNHEY, CDR2 SVGAGI. V was pared by 2 bases and J by 5 bases, with 6 bases of the junction left unmatched. CDR3 bases: TGTGCCAGCAGTTACCTCGCTAGCGGTCACAATGAGCAGTTCTTC. Amino acids: CASSYLASGHNEQFF.

This clonotype was seen ten or more times. CDR3 DNA: TGTGCCAGCAGTCGCTCGCCGGCTTCCCATGGCTACACCTTC. Translated, it gives CASSRSPASHGYTF. The chain joins TRBV27 to TRBJ1-2, with D uncertain. V was cut by 5 bases and J by 6 bases, with 16 bases left in between. Germline-derived CDR1 and CDR2 are MNHEY and SMNVEV (reference sequence). The CDR3 length is 14 residues.

At least ten counts were recorded for this clonotype. The chain carries TRBV2 and TRBJ2-1; 10 nucleotides line up with TRBD2. The CDR3 length is 15 residues. Germline lookup yields CDR1 SNHLY and CDR2 FYNNEI. V was pared by 6 bases and J by 7 bases, with 9 bases of the junction left unmatched. The CDR3 DNA reads TGTGCCAGCAGGAGCTCCGGGACTAGCGCGAATGAGCAGTTCTTC. Its protein is CASRSSGTSANEQFF.

This clonotype has a count of ten or more. This chain links TRBV12-3 or TRBV12-4 with TRBJ1-1; D is undetermined. Trimming shortened V by 2 bases and J by 5 bases, and 6 bases separated the two germline ends. This CDR3 region has 12 residues. The chain's CDR3 is CASSLMGTEAFF. The CDR3 DNA is TGTGCCAGCAGTTTAATGGGAACTGAAGCTTTCTTT.

As regards this clonotype: Possible read error: a much larger clone is one base away. This chain links TRBV28 with TRBJ2-3; tentatively, D is TRBD2 (7 bases). V dropped 2 bases and J dropped 4 bases, with 16 bases sitting between them. Per the germline V gene, CDR1 is MDHEN and CDR2 is SYDVKM. The CDR3 runs to 16 residues. The CDR3 spells CASSLLGGGGADTQYF. The CDR3 DNA sequence: TGTGCCAGCAGTTTACTAGGGGGAGGGGGTGCAGATACGCAGTATTTT.

The chain employs TRBV24-1 and TRBJ2-5, with D perhaps matching TRBD2 (5 bases). V lost 1 base, J lost 5 bases, and 10 bases lay in between. Germline CDR1 reads KGHDR; CDR2 reads SFDVKD. This CDR3 has 14 amino acids. CDR3 DNA sequence: TGTGCCACCAGTGATTTTCGGGATTCGGAGACCCAGTACTTC. Translation: CATSDFRDSETQYF.

The chain links TRBV12-5 to TRBJ2-3; D gene unclear. The germline CDR1 and CDR2 sequences are LGHNT and FRNRAP. The CDR3 loop spans 12 amino acids. Trimming left V 6 bases short and J 4 bases short, with 8 bases between. The CDR3 DNA follows: TGTGCTAGTGGACCCAGGCCAGATACGCAGTATTTT. This codes for CASGPRPDTQYF.

This clonotype appeared many times. This sequence joins TRBV6-1 and TRBJ2-1, with 12 bases that match TRBD2. The germline V gene has CDR1 MNHNS and CDR2 SASEGT. With 5 bases clipped from V and 6 bases from J, the junction kept 5 bases outside the gene matches. CDR3 size: 15 residues. For the CDR3, the DNA is TGTGCCAGCAGTAAGCCGGGACTAGCGGGCAATGAGCAGTTCTTC. This gives the protein CASSKPGLAGNEQFF.

The J gene is TRBJ2-2, the V gene TRBV27, with D tentatively TRBD2 (5 bases). V was cut by 3 bases and J by 7 bases, with 9 bases left in between. CDR3 length: 13 residues. The germline V gene has CDR1 MNHEY and CDR2 SMNVEV (reference sequence). In DNA, the CDR3 is TGTGCCAGCAGTTTTGCGGGCGGCGGGGAGCTGTTTTTT. Its translation: CASSFAGGGELFF.

This rearrangement joins TRBV5-6 to TRBJ2-7, with D perhaps assigned TRBD1 or TRBD2 (5 bases each). Trimming cost V 4 bases and J 2 bases, with 10 bases left between them. Germline V gene sequence: CDR1 SGHDT, CDR2 YYEEEE. The CDR3 runs to 13 residues. The CDR3 bases are TGTGCCAGCAGCGGGACGACAGCCTACGAGCAGTACTTC. It encodes CASSGTTAYEQYF.

This chain joins TRBV20-1 and TRBJ2-7; D may match TRBD1 or TRBD2 (6 bases each). Germline V lookup: CDR1 DFQATT, CDR2 SNEGSKA (reference sequence). The V gene lost 5 bases and the J gene lost 4 bases, with 18 bases spanning the gap. The CDR3 loop spans 14 amino acids. The CDR3, as DNA: TGCAGTGCTGCCAGGGGACTCACCGGGTACGAGCAGTACTTC. This sequence encodes CSAARGLTGYEQYF.